These 2 T cell receptor beta chains were sequenced from one sample in a study of lymphopenia after photon versus proton radiotherapy. TCRdb's table, derived via immunoSEQ multiplex PCR, lists solely in-frame clones and lacks some. The table shows about 16,000 clones, with approximately 90% occurring only once. The sample in question was peripheral blood, obtained from a patient treated with proton-based radiotherapy. Receptor source: a woman aged 60-75 years with cholangiocarcinoma. Some clones in this sample may be carry-over from other donors' samples.

The chain has TRBV11-3 and TRBJ2-2, with 7 bases aligning to TRBD1. CDR1 and CDR2 from the germline V gene are SGHNT and YENEEA. With V trimmed by 6 bases and J by 4 bases, 5 bases remained unmatched. CDR3 size: 14 residues. The chain's CDR3 is CASRIQGSTGELFF. The CDR3, as DNA: TGTGCCAGCAGAATACAGGGGTCCACCGGGGAGCTGTTTTTT. Full variable domain (outside the CDR3, taken from reference TRBV11-3 and TRBJ2-2): EAGVVQSPRYKIIEKKQPVAFWCNPISGHNTLYWYLQNLGQGPELLIRYENEEAVDDSQLPKDRFSAERLKGVDSTLKIQPAELGDSAVYLCASRIQGSTGELFFGEGSRLTVL.

The chain carries TRBV5-1 and TRBJ2-5; possibly TRBD1 or TRBD2 for D (5 bases each). V was pared by 6 bases and J by 2 bases, with 17 bases between. Germline values: CDR1 SGHRS, CDR2 YFSETQ. The CDR3 runs to 15 residues. The CDR3 spells CASTAGRAAQETQYF. CDR3 sequence (DNA): TGCGCCAGCACGGCGGGCAGGGCCGCACAAGAGACCCAGTACTTC.